Presented here are 6 T cell receptor beta chains from one specimen sequenced in a study of shared clonotypes between healthy human individuals. Clones were sequenced by immunoSEQ multiplex PCR, and TCRdb holds only the in-frame ones, with some missing. The table includes roughly 700,000 clones, about 92% detected once. The sequencing input was memory CD8+ T cells from PBMCs. Documented subset: CD45RO+ cells pooled with CCR7-negative TemRA cells. Receptor source: a man between 18 and 29 years old in good health. Some clones in this sample may be carry-over from other donors' samples.

The chain has TRBV30 and TRBJ1-1, with 9 positions matching TRBD1. CDR3 length: 13 residues. V shed 4 bases and J 2 bases; nucleotides not matched to a gene: 2. The germline V gene has CDR1 GTSNPN and CDR2 SVGIG (reference sequence). CDR3: CAWKDRGNTEAFF. The CDR3 coding sequence is TGTGCCTGGAAGGACAGGGGAAACACTGAAGCTTTCTTT.

The CDR3 region is CASSQVGLSKRGEQFF. The DNA for the CDR3 is TGCGCCAGCAGCCAAGTGGGGTTGTCTAAAAGGGGTGAGCAGTTCTTC. This sequence joins TRBV4-1 and TRBJ2-1; D possibly corresponds to TRBD1 (5 bases). The CDR3 runs to 16 residues. V lost 1 base, J lost 9 bases, and 19 bases lay in between. Germline-derived CDR1 and CDR2 are MGHRA and YSYEKL.

As to this clone: Other DNA sequences in the same sample also yield this CDR3. The chain uses TRBV5-1 and TRBJ1-2, with D possibly being TRBD1 (5 bases). The length of the CDR3 is 13 residues. CDR1 is SGHRS and CDR2 is YFSETQ in the germline V gene. V was pared by 3 bases and J by 4 bases, with 10 bases between. CDR3 sequence (DNA): TGCGCCAGCAGCTACGGGACGGTCTATGGCTACACCTTC. This gives the protein CASSYGTVYGYTF.

This sequence joins TRBV7-9 and TRBJ1-1; the D gene is possibly TRBD1 (5 bases). The CDR3 length is 14 residues. The ends were cut back, 5 bases at V and 4 bases at J, with 14 bases in the middle. Looked up from germline, CDR1 is SEHNR and CDR2 is FQNEAQ (reference sequence). The CDR3 sequence is CASSPGGSGTEAFF. In nucleotides, the CDR3 is TGTGCCAGCAGCCCTGGGGGGTCGGGCACTGAAGCTTTCTTT.

The CDR3, as DNA: TGTGCCAGCAGCTCCGCGGGACGGATGAACACTGAAGCTTTCTTT. This encodes CASSSAGRMNTEAFF. The chain employs TRBV27 and TRBJ1-1; TRBD1 is a possible D gene (5 bases). This CDR3 is built from 15 residues. Trimming removed 6 bases at V and 0 bases at J, with 14 bases between. Germline CDR1 and CDR2: MNHEY and SMNVEV (reference sequence).

The V gene is TRBV7-9, the J gene TRBJ2-1; D is uncertain. The CDR3 is 15 amino acids. V dropped 4 bases and J dropped 4 bases, with 14 bases sitting between them. Per germline, CDR1 SEHNR and CDR2 FQNEAQ (reference sequence). The CDR3 reads CASSWPPPRYNEQFF. CDR3 in DNA: TGTGCCAGCAGCTGGCCCCCGCCGCGGTACAATGAGCAGTTCTTC.